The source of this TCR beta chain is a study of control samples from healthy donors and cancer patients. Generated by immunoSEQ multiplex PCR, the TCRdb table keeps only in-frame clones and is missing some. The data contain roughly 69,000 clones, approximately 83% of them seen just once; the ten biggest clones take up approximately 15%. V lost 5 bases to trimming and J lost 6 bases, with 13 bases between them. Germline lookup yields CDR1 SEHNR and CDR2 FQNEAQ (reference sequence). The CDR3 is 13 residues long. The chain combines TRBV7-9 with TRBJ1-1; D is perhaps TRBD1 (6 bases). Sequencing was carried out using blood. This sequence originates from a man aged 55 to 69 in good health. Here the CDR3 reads CASSPSTGSEAFF. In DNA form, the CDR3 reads TGTGCCAGCAGCCCATCGACAGGTTCTGAAGCTTTCTTT.